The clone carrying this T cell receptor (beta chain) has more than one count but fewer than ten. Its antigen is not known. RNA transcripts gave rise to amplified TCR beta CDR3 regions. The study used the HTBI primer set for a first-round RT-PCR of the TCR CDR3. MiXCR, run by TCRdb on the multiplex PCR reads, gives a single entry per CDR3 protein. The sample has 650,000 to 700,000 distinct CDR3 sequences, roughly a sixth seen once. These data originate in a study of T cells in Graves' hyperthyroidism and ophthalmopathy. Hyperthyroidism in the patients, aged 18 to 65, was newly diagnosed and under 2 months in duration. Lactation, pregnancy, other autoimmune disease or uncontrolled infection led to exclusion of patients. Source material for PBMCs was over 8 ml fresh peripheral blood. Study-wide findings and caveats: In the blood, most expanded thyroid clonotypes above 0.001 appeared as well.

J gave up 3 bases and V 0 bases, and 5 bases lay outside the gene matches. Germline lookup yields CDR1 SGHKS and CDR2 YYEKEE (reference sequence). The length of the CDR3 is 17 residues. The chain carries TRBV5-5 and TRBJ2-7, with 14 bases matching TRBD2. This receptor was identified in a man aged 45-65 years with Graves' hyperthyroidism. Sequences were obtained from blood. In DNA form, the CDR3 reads TGTGCCAGCAGCTTGGGACTAGCGGGAGGGCCGTACTACGAGCAGTACTTC. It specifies CASSLGLAGGPYYEQYF.